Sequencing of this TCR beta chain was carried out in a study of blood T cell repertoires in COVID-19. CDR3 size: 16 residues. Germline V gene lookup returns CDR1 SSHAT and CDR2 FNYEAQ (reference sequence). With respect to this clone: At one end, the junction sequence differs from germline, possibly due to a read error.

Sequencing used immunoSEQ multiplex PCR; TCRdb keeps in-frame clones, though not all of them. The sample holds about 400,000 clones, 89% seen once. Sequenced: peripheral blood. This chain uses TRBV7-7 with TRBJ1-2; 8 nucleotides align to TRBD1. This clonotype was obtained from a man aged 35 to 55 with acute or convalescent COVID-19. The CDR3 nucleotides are TGTGCTAGCAGCTTATCCCTCCAGGGGGCATGGGGTGGCTACACCTTC. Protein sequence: CASSLSLQGAWGGYTF.